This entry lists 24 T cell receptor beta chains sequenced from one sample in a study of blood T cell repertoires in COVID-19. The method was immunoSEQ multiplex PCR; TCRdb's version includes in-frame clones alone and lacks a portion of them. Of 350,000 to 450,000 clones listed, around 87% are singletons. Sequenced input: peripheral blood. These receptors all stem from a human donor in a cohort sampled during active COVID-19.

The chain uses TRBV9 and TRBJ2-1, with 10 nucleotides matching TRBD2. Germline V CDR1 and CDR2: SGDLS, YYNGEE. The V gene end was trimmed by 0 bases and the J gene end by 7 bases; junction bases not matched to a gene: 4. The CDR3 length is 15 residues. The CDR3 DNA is TGTGCCAGCAGCGTAGTTCCTAGCGGGAGTAATGAGCAGTTCTTC. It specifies CASSVVPSGSNEQFF.

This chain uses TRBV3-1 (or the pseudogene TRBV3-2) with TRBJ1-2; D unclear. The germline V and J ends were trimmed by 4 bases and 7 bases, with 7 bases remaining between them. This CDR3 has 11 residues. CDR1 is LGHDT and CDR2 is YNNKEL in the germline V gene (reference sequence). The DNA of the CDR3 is TGTGCCAGCAGCCGAGGTCGTGGCTACACCTTC. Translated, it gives CASSRGRGYTF.

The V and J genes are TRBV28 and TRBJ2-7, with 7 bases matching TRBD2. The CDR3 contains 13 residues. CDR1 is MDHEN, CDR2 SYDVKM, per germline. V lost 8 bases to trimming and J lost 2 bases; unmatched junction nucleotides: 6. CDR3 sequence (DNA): TGTGCCAGCGGACGGGAGGACACCTACGAGCAGTACTTC. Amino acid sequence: CASGREDTYEQYF.

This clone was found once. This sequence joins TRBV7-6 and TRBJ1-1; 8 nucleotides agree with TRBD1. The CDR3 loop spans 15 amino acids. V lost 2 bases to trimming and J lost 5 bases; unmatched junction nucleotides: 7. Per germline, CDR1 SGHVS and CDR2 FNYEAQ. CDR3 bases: TGTGCCAGCAGCTTACAGTCAGGGGGCCGGACTGAAGCTTTCTTT. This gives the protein CASSLQSGGRTEAFF.

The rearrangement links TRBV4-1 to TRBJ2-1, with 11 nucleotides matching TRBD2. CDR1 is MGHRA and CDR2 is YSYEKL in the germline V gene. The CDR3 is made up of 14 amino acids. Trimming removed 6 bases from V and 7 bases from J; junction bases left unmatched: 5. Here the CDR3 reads CASRNSGRGNEQFF. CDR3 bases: TGCGCCAGCAGAAATAGCGGGAGGGGGAATGAGCAGTTCTTC.

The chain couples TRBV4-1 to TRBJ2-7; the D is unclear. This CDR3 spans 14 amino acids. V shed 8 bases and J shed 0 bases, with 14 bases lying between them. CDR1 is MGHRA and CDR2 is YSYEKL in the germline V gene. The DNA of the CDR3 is TGCGCCAGCCGTCCCAGGCCCAGCTCCTACGAGCAGTACTTC. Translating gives CASRPRPSSYEQYF.

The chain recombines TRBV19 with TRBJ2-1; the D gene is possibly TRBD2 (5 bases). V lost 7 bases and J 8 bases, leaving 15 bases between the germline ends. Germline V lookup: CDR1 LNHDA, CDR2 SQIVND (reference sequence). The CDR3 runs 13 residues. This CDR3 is CASTPERADEQFF. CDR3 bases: TGTGCCAGTACCCCCGAGAGGGCGGATGAGCAGTTCTTC.

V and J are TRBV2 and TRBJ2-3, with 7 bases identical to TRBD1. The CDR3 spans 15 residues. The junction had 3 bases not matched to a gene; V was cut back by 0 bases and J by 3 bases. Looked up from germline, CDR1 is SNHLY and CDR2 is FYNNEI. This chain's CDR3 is CASSEARDRTDTQYF. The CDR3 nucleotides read TGTGCCAGCAGTGAAGCTCGGGACAGAACAGATACGCAGTATTTT.

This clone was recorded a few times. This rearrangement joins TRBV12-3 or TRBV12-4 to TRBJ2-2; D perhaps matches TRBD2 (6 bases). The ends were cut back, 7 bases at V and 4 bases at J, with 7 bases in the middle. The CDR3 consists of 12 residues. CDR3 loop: CASTRGTGELFF. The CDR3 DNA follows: TGTGCCAGCACGCGGGGCACCGGGGAGCTGTTTTTT.

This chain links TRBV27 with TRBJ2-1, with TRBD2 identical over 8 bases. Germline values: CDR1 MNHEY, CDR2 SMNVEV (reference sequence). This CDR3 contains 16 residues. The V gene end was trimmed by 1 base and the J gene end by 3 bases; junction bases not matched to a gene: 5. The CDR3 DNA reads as TGTGCCAGCAGTTTATTGGCGGGGGGATACTACAATGAGCAGTTCTTC. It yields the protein CASSLLAGGYYNEQFF.

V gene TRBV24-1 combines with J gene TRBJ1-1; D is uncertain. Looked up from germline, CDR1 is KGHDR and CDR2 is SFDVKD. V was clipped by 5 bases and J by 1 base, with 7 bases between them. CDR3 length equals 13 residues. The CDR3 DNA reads TGTGCCACCAGTGCCCCCGGGAACACTGAAGCTTTCTTT. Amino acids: CATSAPGNTEAFF.

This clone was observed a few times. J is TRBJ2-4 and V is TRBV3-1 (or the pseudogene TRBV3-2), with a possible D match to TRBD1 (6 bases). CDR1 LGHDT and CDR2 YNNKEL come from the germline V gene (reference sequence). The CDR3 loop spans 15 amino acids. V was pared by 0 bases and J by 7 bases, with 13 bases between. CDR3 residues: CASSQEGRGMNIQYF. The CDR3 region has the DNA TGTGCCAGCAGCCAAGAGGGCAGGGGTATGAACATTCAGTACTTC.

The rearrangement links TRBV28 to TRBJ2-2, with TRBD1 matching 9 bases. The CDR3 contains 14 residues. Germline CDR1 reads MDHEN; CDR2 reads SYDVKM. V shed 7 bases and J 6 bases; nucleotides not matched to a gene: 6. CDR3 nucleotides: TGTGCCAGCACTGGGGGACAGGGAGCCGGGGAGCTGTTTTTT. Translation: CASTGGQGAGELFF. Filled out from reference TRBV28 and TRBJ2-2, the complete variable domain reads DVKVTQSSRYLVKRTGEKVFLECVQDMDHENMFWYRQDPGLGLRLIYFSYDVKMKEKGDIPEGYSVSREKKERFSLILESASTNQTSMYLCASTGGQGAGELFFGEGSRLTVL.

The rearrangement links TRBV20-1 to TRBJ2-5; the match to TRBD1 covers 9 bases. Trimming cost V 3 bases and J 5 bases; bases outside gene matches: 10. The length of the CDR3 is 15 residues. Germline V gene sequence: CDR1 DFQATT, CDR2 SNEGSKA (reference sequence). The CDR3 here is CSASIPGTGTETQYF. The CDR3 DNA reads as TGCAGTGCTAGTATCCCCGGGACAGGGACGGAGACCCAGTACTTC.

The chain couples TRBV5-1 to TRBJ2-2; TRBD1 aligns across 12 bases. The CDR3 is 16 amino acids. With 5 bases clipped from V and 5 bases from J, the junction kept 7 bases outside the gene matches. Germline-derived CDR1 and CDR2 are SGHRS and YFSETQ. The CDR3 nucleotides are TGCGCCAGCAGGGGGACAGGGGGCGAGGAAACCGGGGAGCTGTTTTTT. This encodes CASRGTGGEETGELFF.

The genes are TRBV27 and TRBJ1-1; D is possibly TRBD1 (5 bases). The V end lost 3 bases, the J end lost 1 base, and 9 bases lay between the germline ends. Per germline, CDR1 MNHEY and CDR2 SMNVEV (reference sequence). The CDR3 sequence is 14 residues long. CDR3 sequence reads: CASSLGRGNTEAFF. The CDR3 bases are TGTGCCAGCAGTTTGGGGCGCGGGAACACTGAAGCTTTCTTT.

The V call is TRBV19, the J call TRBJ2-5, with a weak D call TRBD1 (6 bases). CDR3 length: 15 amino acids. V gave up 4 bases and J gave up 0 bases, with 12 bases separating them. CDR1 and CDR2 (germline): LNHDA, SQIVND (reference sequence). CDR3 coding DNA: TGTGCCAGTAGTACAGACAGGATCCACCAAGAGACCCAGTACTTC. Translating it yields CASSTDRIHQETQYF. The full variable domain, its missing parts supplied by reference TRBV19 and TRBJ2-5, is DGGITQSPKYLFRKEGQNVTLSCEQNLNHDAMYWYRQDPGQGLRLIYYSQIVNDFQKGDIAEGYSVSREKKESFPLTVTSAQKNPTAFYLCASSTDRIHQETQYFGPGTRLLVL.

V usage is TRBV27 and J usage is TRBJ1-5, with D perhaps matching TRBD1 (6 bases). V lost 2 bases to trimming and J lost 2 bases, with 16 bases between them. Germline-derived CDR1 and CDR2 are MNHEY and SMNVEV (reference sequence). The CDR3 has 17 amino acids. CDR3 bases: TGTGCCAGCAGTTTAATCCCGACAGGCCTCGGCAATCAGCCCCAGCATTTT. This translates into CASSLIPTGLGNQPQHF.

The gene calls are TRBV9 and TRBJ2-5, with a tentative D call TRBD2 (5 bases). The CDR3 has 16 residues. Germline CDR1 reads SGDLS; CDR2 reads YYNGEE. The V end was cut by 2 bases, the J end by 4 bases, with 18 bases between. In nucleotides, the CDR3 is TGTGCCAGCAGCGTTTTTCTGGACTCTACGCCAGAGACCCAGTACTTC. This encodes CASSVFLDSTPETQYF.

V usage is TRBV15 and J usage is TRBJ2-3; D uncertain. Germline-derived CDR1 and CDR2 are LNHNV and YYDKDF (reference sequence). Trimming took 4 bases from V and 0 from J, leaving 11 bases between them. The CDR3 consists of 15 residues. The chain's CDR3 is CATSIDSSSTDTQYF. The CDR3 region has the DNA TGTGCCACCAGCATCGACTCGTCTAGCACAGATACGCAGTATTTT.

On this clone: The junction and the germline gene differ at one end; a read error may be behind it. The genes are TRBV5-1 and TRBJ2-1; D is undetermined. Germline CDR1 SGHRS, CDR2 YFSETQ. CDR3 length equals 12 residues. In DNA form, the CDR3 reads TGCGCCAGCAGCTCCTCCGACAATGAGCAGTTCTTC. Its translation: CASSSSDNEQFF.

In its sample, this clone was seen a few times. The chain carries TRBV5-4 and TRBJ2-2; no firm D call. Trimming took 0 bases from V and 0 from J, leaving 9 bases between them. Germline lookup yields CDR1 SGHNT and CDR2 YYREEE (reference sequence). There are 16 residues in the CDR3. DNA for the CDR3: TGTGCCAGCAGCTTGGCGCAGAACGCGAACACCGGGGAGCTGTTTTTT. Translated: CASSLAQNANTGELFF.

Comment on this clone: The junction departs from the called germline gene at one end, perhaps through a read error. CDR3 sequence (DNA): TGTGCCAGTACCGCTAGCGGGACTAGCGGTCCTTCGGGCCCCGGAATGGGGGTCTTC. Translated, it gives CASTASGTSGPSGPGMGVF. This chain uses TRBV19 with TRBJ2-1; 11 bases agree with TRBD2. Germline loops: CDR1 LNHDA, CDR2 SQIVND (reference sequence). The CDR3 runs to 19 residues.

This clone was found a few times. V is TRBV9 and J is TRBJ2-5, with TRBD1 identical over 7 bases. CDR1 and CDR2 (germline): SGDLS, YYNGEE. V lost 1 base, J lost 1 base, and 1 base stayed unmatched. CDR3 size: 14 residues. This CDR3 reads CASSVSGGQETQYF. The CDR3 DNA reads TGTGCCAGCAGCGTATCAGGGGGCCAAGAGACCCAGTACTTC.